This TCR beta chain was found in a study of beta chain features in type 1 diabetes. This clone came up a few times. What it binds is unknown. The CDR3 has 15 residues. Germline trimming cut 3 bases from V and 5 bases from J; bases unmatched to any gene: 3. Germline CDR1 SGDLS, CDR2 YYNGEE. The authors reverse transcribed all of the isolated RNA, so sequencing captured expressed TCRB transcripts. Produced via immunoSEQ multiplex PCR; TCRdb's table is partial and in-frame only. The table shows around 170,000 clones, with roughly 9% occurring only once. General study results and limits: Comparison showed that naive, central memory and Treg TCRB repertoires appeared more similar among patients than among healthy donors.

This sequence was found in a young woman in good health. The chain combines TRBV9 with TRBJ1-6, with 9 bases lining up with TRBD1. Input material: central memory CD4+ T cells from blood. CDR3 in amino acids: CASSAQGADNSPLHF. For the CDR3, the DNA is TGTGCCAGCAGCGCACAGGGGGCCGATAATTCACCCCTCCACTTT.